This is a list of T cell receptor beta chains from one sample in a study of T cell clonotyping in hematopoietic cell transplantation. Profiling relied on immunoSEQ multiplex PCR, and the TCRdb table lists in-frame clones only, not all of them. The sample gives over 25,000 clones, about 94% of which show up once; less than 1.5% is in the top ten. Sequencing used peripheral blood mononuclear cells. All receptors come from a man aged 50-59 years in good health. Some clones in this sample may be carry-over from other donors' samples. CDR3s include the opening cysteine and the closing phenylalanine or tryptophan. A D gene is named only where the DNA matches it firmly. Size is stated for part of the rows, as once, few or many counts, or as a class when the clone is expanded.

j_call | d_call | clone_size | v_call | cdr3_aa | cdr3_nt
TRBJ2-7 | . | . | TRBV4-3 | CASSQVDRPEQYF | TGCGCCAGCAGCCAGGTCGACAGGCCTGAGCAGTACTTC
TRBJ1-6 | . | . | TRBV27 | CASSLSRGGVTANSPLHF | TGTGCCAGCAGTTTATCTAGGGGAGGGGTCACGGCTAATTCACCCCTCCACTTT
TRBJ1-3 | . | . | TRBV6-6 | CASSWLGRSSGNTIYF | TGTGCCAGCAGTTGGTTAGGCAGGTCCTCTGGAAACACCATATATTTT
TRBJ1-2 | . | . | TRBV28 | CASSSSTAPVYGYTF | TGTGCCAGCAGTTCGTCGACAGCACCGGTCTATGGCTACACCTTC
TRBJ2-2 | . | . | TRBV28 | CASSSIGSGGELFF | TGTGCCAGCAGTTCTATAGGGTCGGGCGGGGAGCTGTTTTTT
TRBJ1-4 | . | few | TRBV29-1 | CSVVKTGDEKLFF | TGCAGCGTTGTGAAAACCGGGGATGAAAAACTGTTTTTT
TRBJ2-3 | . | . | TRBV6-4 | CASSEGSTQYF | TGTGCCAGCAGTGAGGGTAGTACGCAGTATTTT
TRBJ1-6 | TRBD1 | . | TRBV9 | CASSGQGNSPLHF | TGTGCCAGCAGCGGACAGGGAAATTCACCCCTCCACTTT
TRBJ2-2 | . | . | TRBV4-3 | CASSQGPDTGELFF | TGCGCCAGCAGCCAAGGTCCGGACACCGGGGAGCTGTTTTTT
TRBJ1-2 | . | . | TRBV9 | CASSGGGRTIYGYTF | TGTGCCAGCAGCGGGGGAGGAAGGACAATCTATGGCTACACCTTC
TRBJ2-2 | . | once | TRBV9 | CASSVAAGELFF | TGTGCCAGCAGCGTGGCCGCTGGGGAGCTGTTTTTT
TRBJ2-7 | TRBD1 | . | TRBV7-2 | CASSLESGGSGYEQYF | TGTGCCAGCAGCTTAGAATCAGGGGGAAGTGGCTACGAGCAGTACTTC
TRBJ1-2 | . | . | TRBV5-6 | CASSLGGYGYTF | TGTGCCAGCAGCTTGGGAGGCTATGGCTACACCTTC
TRBJ1-1 | . | . | TRBV5-5 | CASSLRAQGGVERSEAFF | TGTGCCAGCAGCTTAAGGGCACAGGGAGGAGTGGAGAGGTCTGAAGCTTTCTTT
TRBJ1-2 | . | once | TRBV29-1 | CSAPQGGTNNYGYTF | TGCAGCGCCCCCCAGGGAGGGACCAATAACTATGGCTACACCTTC
TRBJ1-6 | TRBD1 | . | TRBV10-2 | CASTGTGGGPPLHF | TGCGCCAGCACCGGGACAGGGGGAGGCCCACCCCTCCACTTT
TRBJ2-7 | TRBD1 | . | TRBV6-5 | CASRRGTGVEQYF | TGTGCCAGCAGACGAGGGACAGGGGTCGAGCAGTACTTC
TRBJ1-2 | . | . | TRBV10-3 | CAISESKAGAGGYTF | TGTGCCATCAGTGAGTCGAAAGCAGGGGCGGGTGGCTACACCTTC
TRBJ2-5 | TRBD2 | . | TRBV11-2 | CASSFNGGVETQYF | TGTGCCAGCAGCTTCAACGGGGGGGTCGAGACCCAGTACTTC
TRBJ2-2 | TRBD1 | . | TRBV11-3 | CASSRGQTNTGELFF | TGTGCCAGCAGTAGGGGACAGACGAACACCGGGGAGCTGTTTTTT
TRBJ1-3 | . | . | TRBV30 | CAWKESFSGNTIYF | TGTGCCTGGAAAGAGTCCTTCTCTGGAAACACCATATATTTT
TRBJ1-3 | . | . | TRBV30 | CAWNNGGSGNTIYF | TGTGCCTGGAACAATGGGGGGTCCGGAAACACCATATATTTT
TRBJ1-2 | . | . | TRBV28 | CASRPVGSYGYTF | TGTGCCAGCAGGCCGGTGGGGAGCTATGGCTACACCTTC
TRBJ1-6 | TRBD1 | . | TRBV4-3 | CASSQVLGTGNSPLHF | TGCGCCAGCAGCCAAGTACTCGGGACAGGGAATTCACCCCTCCACTTT
TRBJ1-2 | TRBD1 | once | TRBV6-6 | CASSYGGTGDVYGYTF | TGTGCCAGCAGTTACGGGGGGACAGGCGATGTCTATGGCTACACCTTC
TRBJ1-1 | TRBD1 | . | TRBV2 | CASRTGVMNTEAFF | TGTGCCAGCAGAACAGGGGTTATGAACACTGAAGCTTTCTTT
TRBJ2-3 | TRBD2 | . | TRBV11-1 | CASSDPSGSTDTQYF | TGTGCCAGCAGCGACCCTAGCGGCAGCACAGATACGCAGTATTTT
TRBJ2-3 | . | . | TRBV6-4 | CASSDSQAGADTQYF | TGTGCCAGCAGTGACAGTCAGGCCGGGGCAGATACGCAGTATTTT
TRBJ2-7 | . | . | TRBV11-2 | CASSLEASYEQYF | TGTGCCAGCAGCTTAGAGGCCTCCTACGAGCAGTACTTC
TRBJ2-5 | TRBD1 | . | TRBV5-5 | CASSSSTGGFIGETQYF | TGTGCCAGCAGCTCCTCGACAGGGGGCTTTATTGGAGAGACCCAGTACTTC
TRBJ1-2 | . | . | TRBV10-3 | CAISDLSYTF | TGTGCCATCAGTGACCTTAGCTACACCTTC
TRBJ2-2 | . | few | TRBV7-6 | CASSSGRRGGELFF | TGTGCCAGCAGCTCGGGACGGCGGGGCGGGGAGCTGTTTTTT
TRBJ2-3 | TRBD1 | . | TRBV5-1 | CASSRPSGTGEGDTQYF | TGCGCCAGCAGCCGACCCTCCGGGACAGGGGAAGGAGATACGCAGTATTTT
TRBJ2-7 | . | . | TRBV2 | CASSDRVRSEQYF | TGTGCCAGCAGTGACAGGGTGAGGAGCGAGCAGTACTTC
TRBJ2-1 | TRBD2 | . | TRBV30 | CAWSVGTSGGDEQFF | TGTGCCTGGAGTGTTGGGACTAGCGGGGGGGATGAGCAGTTCTTC
TRBJ1-2 | . | . | TRBV27 | CASSTRVGGYTF | TGTGCCAGCAGTACTCGGGTAGGGGGCTACACCTTC
TRBJ2-2 | . | . | TRBV2 | CASSPGTSNTGELFF | TGTGCCAGCAGCCCCGGGACTTCGAACACCGGGGAGCTGTTTTTT
TRBJ1-1 | . | . | TRBV5-8 | CASSLFNTEAFF | TGTGCCAGCAGCTTGTTTAACACTGAAGCTTTCTTT
TRBJ1-6 | . | . | TRBV9 | CASSATGQAGDSPLHF | TGTGCCAGCAGCGCCACCGGCCAGGCCGGGGATTCACCCCTCCACTTT
TRBJ1-6 | . | . | TRBV19 | CASRSHEGTVYNSPLHF | TGTGCCAGTAGGTCGCACGAAGGGACGGTCTATAATTCACCCCTCCACTTT